The T cell receptor beta chain under discussion was sequenced for a study of blood T cell repertoires in COVID-19. Study-wide context: PBMCs, B-cell-depleted T cells, or T cells were the source of the cDNA or gDNA that made up the material.

The junction had 6 bases not matched to a gene; V was cut back by 3 bases and J by 12 bases. The CDR3 is 13 amino acids. Profiling relied on immunoSEQ multiplex PCR, and the TCRdb table lists in-frame clones only, not all of them. The table has some 230,000 clones, 83% seen once. The sequence was obtained from a woman between 45 and 60 years old with acute or convalescent COVID-19. The chain recombines TRBV12-3 or TRBV12-4 with TRBJ2-1; 9 bases map to TRBD1. The sequenced sample was peripheral blood. Here the CDR3 reads CASSLAQDRGQFF. CDR3 in DNA: TGTGCCAGCAGTTTGGCCCAGGACAGGGGGCAGTTCTTC.